The 17 T cell receptor beta chains in this list originate from one sample, sequenced in a study of shared clonotypes between healthy human individuals. This table comes from immunoSEQ multiplex PCR, and its TCRdb copy is limited to in-frame clones, with some not included. The sample yields 950,000 to 1,300,000 clones, roughly 80% seen once. Sequenced sample: memory CD4+ T cells sorted from blood. As for subset: CD45RA-negative fraction. Source of these receptors: a man aged 18 to 29 in good health.

The chain employs TRBV27 and TRBJ1-1; 7 bases are shared with TRBD1. V was clipped by 8 bases and J by 2 bases; unmatched bases: 11. CDR1 MNHEY and CDR2 SMNVEV come from the germline V gene (reference sequence). The CDR3 loop spans 15 amino acids. The CDR3 DNA follows: TGTGCCAGCCGACAGGGCCAACTTCCAAACACTGAAGCTTTCTTT. Its translation: CASRQGQLPNTEAFF.

This clone was counted once. Since a far larger clone is one base different, this is likely a read error. This sample includes further DNA sequences coding for the same CDR3. The chain recombines TRBV5-1 with TRBJ1-1; D is undetermined. From germline, CDR1 is SGHRS and CDR2 YFSETQ. The CDR3 is made up of 14 amino acids. Trimming removed 0 bases from V and 1 base from J, with 7 bases in between. CDR3 DNA sequence: TGCGCCAGCAGCTTGGGGCAGACGAACACTGAAGCTTTCTTT. Translation gives CASSLGQTNTEAFF.

In regard to this clone: Other nucleotide sequences from this sample produce the same CDR3. The chain links TRBV5-1 to TRBJ2-3; D gene unclear. The CDR3 is made up of 13 amino acids. V was cut by 2 bases and J by 3 bases, with 7 bases left in between. Looked up from germline, CDR1 is SGHRS and CDR2 is YFSETQ. CDR3 amino acids: CASSLSGTDTQYF. The CDR3 DNA is TGCGCCAGCAGCTTAAGTGGTACAGATACGCAGTATTTT.

This clone was seen many times. The identical CDR3 is also encoded by other nucleotide sequences in the sample. The V gene is TRBV18, the J gene TRBJ2-7; 8 nucleotides line up with TRBD2. V lost 6 bases, J lost 3 bases, and 10 bases stayed unmatched. Germline loops: CDR1 KGHSH, CDR2 LQKENI. The CDR3 sequence is 15 residues long. The CDR3 here is CASSPGPGGIYEQYF. In nucleotides, the CDR3 is TGTGCCAGCTCCCCAGGACCGGGAGGGATCTACGAGCAGTACTTC.

In DNA, the CDR3 is TGTGCCAGCAGTAACATCAGGGGCGAGGACACTGAAGCTTTCTTT. The encoded protein is CASSNIRGEDTEAFF. This chain uses TRBV6-6 with TRBJ1-1; perhaps TRBD1 as D (6 bases). The CDR3 sequence is 15 residues long. CDR1 and CDR2 from the germline V gene are MNHNY and SVGAGI (reference sequence). The ends were cut back, 5 bases at V and 3 bases at J, with 16 bases in the middle.

The chain links TRBV14 to TRBJ1-6, with D unclear. The CDR3 totals 16 residues. Germline CDR1 SGHDN, CDR2 FVKESK. V dropped 1 base and J dropped 0 bases, with 7 bases sitting between them. The CDR3 sequence is CASSQAQSSYNSPLHF. The DNA of the CDR3 is TGTGCCAGCAGCCAAGCTCAGAGCTCCTATAATTCACCCCTCCACTTT. The variable domain in full, completed from reference TRBV14 and TRBJ1-6, reads EAGVTQFPSHSVIEKGQTVTLRCDPISGHDNLYWYRRVMGKEIKFLLHFVKESKQDESGMPNNRFLAERTGGTYSTLKVQPAELEDSGVYFCASSQAQSSYNSPLHFGNGTRLTVT.

The sample holds one count of this clone. J is TRBJ2-2 and V is TRBV10-1; D is perhaps TRBD1 (5 bases). The germline gives CDR1 WNHNN, CDR2 SYGVQD (reference sequence). Trimming removed 0 bases from V and 3 bases from J, with 11 bases in between. The length of the CDR3 is 16 residues. The CDR3 protein is CASSESGRVDTGELFF. CDR3 DNA: TGCGCCAGCAGTGAGTCCGGCAGGGTGGACACCGGGGAGCTGTTTTTT.

The rearrangement links TRBV6-1 to TRBJ2-7, with a tentative D call TRBD1 (6 bases). The CDR3 loop spans 16 amino acids. Between the trimmed V and J ends, which lost 1 base and 1 base, there was a span of 14 bases. Germline V lookup: CDR1 MNHNS, CDR2 SASEGT. CDR3 bases: TGTGCCAGCAGTGAAGGCCCAGGGGATCTTTCCTACGAGCAGTACTTC. This encodes CASSEGPGDLSYEQYF.

This clone was seen a few times. The chain couples TRBV10-3 to TRBJ1-5; D is ambiguous. Per the germline V gene, CDR1 is ENHRY and CDR2 is SYGVKD. The CDR3 runs 16 residues. V lost 2 bases, J lost 1 base, and 12 bases lay in between. The CDR3 DNA sequence: TGTGCCATCAGTGAGGCCCGGGTTCTGAGCAATCAGCCCCAGCATTTT. This codes for CAISEARVLSNQPQHF.

This rearrangement joins TRBV19 to TRBJ2-2, with D possibly called TRBD1 or TRBD2 (6 bases each). V was shortened by 6 bases and J by 8 bases, with 16 bases between the two germline ends. CDR3 size: 14 residues. Germline CDR1 LNHDA, CDR2 SQIVND (reference sequence). CDR3 protein: CASRFTGATGELFF. CDR3 bases: TGTGCCAGTAGATTTACGGGGGCGACAGGGGAGCTGTTTTTT.

The chain couples TRBV30 to TRBJ1-3; the D gene is possibly TRBD1 (6 bases). Germline loops: CDR1 GTSNPN, CDR2 SVGIG (reference sequence). This CDR3 has 15 amino acids. With 4 bases removed from V and 0 bases from J, the gap between germline ends came to 13 bases. As DNA, the CDR3 is TGTGCCTGGAATCTCAGGGGAAGCTCTGGAAACACCATATATTTT. Translation gives CAWNLRGSSGNTIYF.

Note on this clone: This sample includes further DNA sequences coding for the same CDR3. The CDR3 loop is CASSSGLAGSYEQYF. Here the CDR3 DNA reads TGTGCCAGCAGCTCAGGACTAGCGGGGTCCTACGAGCAGTACTTC. V gene TRBV5-4 combines with J gene TRBJ2-7; 12 bases agree with TRBD2. V dropped 3 bases and J dropped 1; count of bases not matched to a gene: 2. This CDR3 spans 15 amino acids. Germline V gene sequence: CDR1 SGHNT, CDR2 YYREEE (reference sequence).

Concerning this clone: This sequence may be a read error, since a much larger clone differs from it by one base. Other nucleotide sequences in the sample specify the same CDR3. The chain links TRBV30 to TRBJ2-5; no firm D call. Germline CDR1 and CDR2: GTSNPN and SVGIG (reference sequence). The CDR3 length is 13 residues. V was pared by 1 base and J by 1 base, with 7 bases between. The DNA of the CDR3 is TGTGCCTGGAGTGGTGGCATCCAAGAGACCCAGTACTTC. Translated, it gives CAWSGGIQETQYF.

V and J are TRBV6-6 and TRBJ2-5; D gene unclear. The CDR3 covers 14 residues. CDR1 and CDR2 (germline): MNHNY, SVGAGI (reference sequence). Trimming shortened V by 2 bases and J by 5 bases, and 12 bases separated the two germline ends. CDR3 region: CASSYPTEKETQYF. CDR3 coding DNA: TGTGCCAGCAGTTACCCAACAGAAAAGGAGACCCAGTACTTC.

This clone was counted between two and nine times. The chain employs TRBV7-9 and TRBJ1-1, with D unresolved. Trimming removed 6 bases from V and 11 bases from J, with 16 bases in between. From germline, CDR1 is SEHNR and CDR2 FQNEAQ (reference sequence). This CDR3 contains 12 residues. The CDR3 coding sequence is TGTGCCAGCAGTCCAAACAAGGTCGGGGCTTTCTTT. Translated, it gives CASSPNKVGAFF.

The chain joins TRBV25-1 to TRBJ1-1, with 8 positions matching TRBD1. The CDR3 spans 15 residues. V dropped 4 bases and J dropped 1; count of bases not matched to a gene: 5. CDR1 is MGHDK and CDR2 is SYGVNS in the germline V gene. CDR3 region: CASSARQGRNTEAFF. The CDR3 bases are TGTGCCAGCAGTGCCCGACAGGGGCGGAACACTGAAGCTTTCTTT.

The chain carries TRBV28 and TRBJ1-2; 8 nucleotides line up with TRBD1. Germline CDR1 reads MDHEN; CDR2 reads SYDVKM. CDR3 length: 14 amino acids. V trimming: 10 bases; J trimming: 1 base; junction bases outside the gene matches: 8. For the CDR3, the DNA is TGTGCCACGCGGACAGGGAACGGTAACTATGGCTACACCTTC. Its protein product is CATRTGNGNYGYTF.